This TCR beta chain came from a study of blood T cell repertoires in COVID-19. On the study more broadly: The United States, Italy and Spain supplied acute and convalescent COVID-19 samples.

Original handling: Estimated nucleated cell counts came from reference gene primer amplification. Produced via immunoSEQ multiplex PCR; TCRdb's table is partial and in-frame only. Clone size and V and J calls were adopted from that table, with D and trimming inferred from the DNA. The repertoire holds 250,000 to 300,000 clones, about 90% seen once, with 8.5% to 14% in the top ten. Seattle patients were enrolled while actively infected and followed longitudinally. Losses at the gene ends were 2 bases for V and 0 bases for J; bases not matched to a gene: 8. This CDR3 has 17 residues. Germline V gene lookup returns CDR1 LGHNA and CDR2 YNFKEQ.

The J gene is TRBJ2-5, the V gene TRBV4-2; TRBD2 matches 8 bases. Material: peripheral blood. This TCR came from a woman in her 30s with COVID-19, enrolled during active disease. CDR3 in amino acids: CASSQNWGLGYQETQYF. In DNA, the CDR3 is TGTGCCAGCAGCCAAAACTGGGGACTAGGTTACCAAGAGACCCAGTACTTC.